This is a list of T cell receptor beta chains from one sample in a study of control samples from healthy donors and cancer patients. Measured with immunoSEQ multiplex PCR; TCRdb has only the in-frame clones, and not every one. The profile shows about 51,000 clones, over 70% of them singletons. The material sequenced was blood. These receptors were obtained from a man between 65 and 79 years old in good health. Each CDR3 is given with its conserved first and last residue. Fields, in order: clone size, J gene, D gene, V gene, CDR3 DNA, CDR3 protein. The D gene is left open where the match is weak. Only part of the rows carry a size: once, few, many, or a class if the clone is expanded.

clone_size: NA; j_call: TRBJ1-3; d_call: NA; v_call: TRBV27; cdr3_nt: TGTGCCAGCAGTCGCTTCTCTGGAAACACCATATATTTT; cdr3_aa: CASSRFSGNTIYF
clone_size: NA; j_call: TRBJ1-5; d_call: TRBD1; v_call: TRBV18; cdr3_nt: TGTGCCAGCTCACCTCGAATACTAGACAGGGGGCTAAATCAGCCCCAGCATTTT; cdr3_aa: CASSPRILDRGLNQPQHF
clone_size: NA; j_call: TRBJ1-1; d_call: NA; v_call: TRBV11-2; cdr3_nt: TGTGCCAGCAGCCTTACCGGGACACTGAACACTGAAGCTTTCTTT; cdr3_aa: CASSLTGTLNTEAFF
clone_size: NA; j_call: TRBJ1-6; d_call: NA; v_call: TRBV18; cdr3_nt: TGTGCCAGCTCATACGGGTATAATTCACCCCTCCACTTT; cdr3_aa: CASSYGYNSPLHF
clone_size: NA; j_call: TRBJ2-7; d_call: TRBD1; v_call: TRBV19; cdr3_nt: TGTGCCAGTAGTTCCCGACAGGGCAACGAGCAGTACTTC; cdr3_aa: CASSSRQGNEQYF
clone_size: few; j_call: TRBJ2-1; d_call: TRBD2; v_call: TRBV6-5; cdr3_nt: TGTGCCAGCAGGAGCTCACTAGCGGGTATCAATGAGCAGTTCTTC; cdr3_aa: CASRSSLAGINEQFF
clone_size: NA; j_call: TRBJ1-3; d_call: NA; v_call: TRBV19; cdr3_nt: TGTGCCAGTAGTACCCGCGGCTTGAGCTCTGGAAACACCATATATTTT; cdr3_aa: CASSTRGLSSGNTIYF
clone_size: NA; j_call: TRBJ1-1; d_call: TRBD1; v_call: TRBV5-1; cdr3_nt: TGCGCCAGCAGCCCCGGACAGGGCGGAGCTTTCTTT; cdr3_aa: CASSPGQGGAFF
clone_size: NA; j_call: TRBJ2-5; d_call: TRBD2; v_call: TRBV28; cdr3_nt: TGTGCCAGCAGTTTGGGACTAGTTGGAACCCAGTACTTC; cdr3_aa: CASSLGLVGTQYF
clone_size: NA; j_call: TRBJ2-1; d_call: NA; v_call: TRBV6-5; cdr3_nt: TGTGCCAGCAGTTACACAGGGACAAGCTCCTACAATGAGCAGTTCTTC; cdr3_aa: CASSYTGTSSYNEQFF
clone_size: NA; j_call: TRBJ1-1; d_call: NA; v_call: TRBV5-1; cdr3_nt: TGCGCCAGCAGCTTAATGGGGCAGGGCTCGGGCGCTGAAGCTTTCTTT; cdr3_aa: CASSLMGQGSGAEAFF
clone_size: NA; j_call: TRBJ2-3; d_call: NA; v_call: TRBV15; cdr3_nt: TGTGCCACCAGCAGAGTACGGGGCGGTAGCACAGATACGCAGTATTTT; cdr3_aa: CATSRVRGGSTDTQYF
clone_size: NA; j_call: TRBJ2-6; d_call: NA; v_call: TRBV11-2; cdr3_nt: TGTGCCAGCAGCTTAGGCAAGTCCTCTGGGGCCAACGTCCTGACTTTC; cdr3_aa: CASSLGKSSGANVLTF
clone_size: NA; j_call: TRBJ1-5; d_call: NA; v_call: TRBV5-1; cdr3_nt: TGCGCCAGTAGCTTGGTCGGAAATCAGCCCCAGCATTTT; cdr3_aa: CASSLVGNQPQHF
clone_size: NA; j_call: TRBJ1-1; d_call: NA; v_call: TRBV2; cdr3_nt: TGTGCCAGCAGTTACAGGGTGGGAGCTTTCTTT; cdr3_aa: CASSYRVGAFF
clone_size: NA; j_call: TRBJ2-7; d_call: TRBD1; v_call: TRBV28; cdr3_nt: TGTGCCAGCAGTTTCCCCTTGACAGGGAAATTCCACGAGCAGTACTTC; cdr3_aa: CASSFPLTGKFHEQYF
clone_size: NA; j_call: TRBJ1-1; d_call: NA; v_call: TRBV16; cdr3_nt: TGTGCCAGCAGTCGGGCTTTGGGAGTGAACACTGAAGCTTTCTTT; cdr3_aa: CASSRALGVNTEAFF
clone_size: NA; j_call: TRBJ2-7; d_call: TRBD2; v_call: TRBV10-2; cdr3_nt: TGCGCCAGCGGTGATGTGGGCGGGGGGAAAACCTACGAGCAGTACTTC; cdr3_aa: CASGDVGGGKTYEQYF
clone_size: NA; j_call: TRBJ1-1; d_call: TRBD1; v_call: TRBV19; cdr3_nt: TGTGCCAGTAGTGTATTACCCGGGACAGGGGGCTTGAACACTGAAGCTTTCTTT; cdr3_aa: CASSVLPGTGGLNTEAFF
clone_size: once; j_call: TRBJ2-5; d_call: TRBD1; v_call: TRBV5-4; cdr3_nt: TGTGCCAGCAGCTTGGCCTTAATAGGGGACAGGGGCCTTGAGACCCAGTACTTC; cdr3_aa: CASSLALIGDRGLETQYF
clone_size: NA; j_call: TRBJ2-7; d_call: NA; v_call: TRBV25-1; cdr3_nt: TGTGCCAGCAGCCGGGACAACTACGAGCAGTACTTC; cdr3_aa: CASSRDNYEQYF
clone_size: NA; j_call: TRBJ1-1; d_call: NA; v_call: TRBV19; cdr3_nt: TGTGCCAGTAGTAGAGGCGTCCTGAACACTGAAGCTTTCTTT; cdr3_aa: CASSRGVLNTEAFF
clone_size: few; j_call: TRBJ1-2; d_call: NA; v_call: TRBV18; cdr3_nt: TGTGCCAGCTCACCCGCGGGCGATACCTCACCGGGCTACACCTTC; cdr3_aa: CASSPAGDTSPGYTF
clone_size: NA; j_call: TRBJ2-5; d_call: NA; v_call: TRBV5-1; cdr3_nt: TGCGCCAGCAGCTTGATGAGCGGCCAAGAGACCCAGTACTTC; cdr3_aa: CASSLMSGQETQYF
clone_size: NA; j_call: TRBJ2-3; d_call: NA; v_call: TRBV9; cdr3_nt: TGTGCCAGCAGCGTAGTAGGAACTAGGGCGGGCACAGATACGCAGTATTTT; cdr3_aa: CASSVVGTRAGTDTQYF
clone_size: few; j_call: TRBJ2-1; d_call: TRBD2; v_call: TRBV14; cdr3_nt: TGTGCCAGCAGTCTTAGCGGGAGGGGACCCTACAATGAGCAGTTCTTC; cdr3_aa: CASSLSGRGPYNEQFF
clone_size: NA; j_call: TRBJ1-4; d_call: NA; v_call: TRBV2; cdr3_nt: TGTGCCAGCAAAATCGGTCGGGGGGGAGATGGTGAAAAACTGTTTTTT; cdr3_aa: CASKIGRGGDGEKLFF
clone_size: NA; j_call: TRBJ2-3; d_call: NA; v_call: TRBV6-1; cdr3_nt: TGTGCCAGCAGTGAAGGGGGAGATACGCAGTATTTT; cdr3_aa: CASSEGGDTQYF
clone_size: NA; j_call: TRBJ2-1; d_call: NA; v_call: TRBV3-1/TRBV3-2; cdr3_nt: TGTGCCAGCAGTCCAGGGGAGCGGCCTCAGTTCTTC; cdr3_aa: CASSPGERPQFF
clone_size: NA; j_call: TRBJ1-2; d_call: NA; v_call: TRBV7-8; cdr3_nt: TGTGCCAGCAGCTTTAACGGGGGTGGTGGCTACACCTTC; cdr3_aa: CASSFNGGGGYTF
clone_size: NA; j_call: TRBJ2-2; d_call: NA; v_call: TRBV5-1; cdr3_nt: TGCGCCAGCAGCTTTGGCAGGGACACCGGGGAGCTGTTTTTT; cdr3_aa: CASSFGRDTGELFF
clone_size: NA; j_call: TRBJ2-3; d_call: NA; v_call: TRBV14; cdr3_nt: TGTGCCAGCAGCCCCAAATATCGCACAGATACGCAGTATTTT; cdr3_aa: CASSPKYRTDTQYF
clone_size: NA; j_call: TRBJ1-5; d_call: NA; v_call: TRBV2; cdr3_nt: TGTGCCAGCAGCGGCCACCCCAATCAGCCCCAGCATTTT; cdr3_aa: CASSGHPNQPQHF
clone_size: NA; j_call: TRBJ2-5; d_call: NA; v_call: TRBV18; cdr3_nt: TGTGCCAGCTCACCGCGGACCGCTGCGAAGACCCAGTACTTC; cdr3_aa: CASSPRTAAKTQYF
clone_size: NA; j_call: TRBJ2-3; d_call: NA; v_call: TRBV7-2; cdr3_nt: TGTGCCAGCAGCTTAGCGGGGGGGCGTACAGATACGCAGTATTTT; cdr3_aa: CASSLAGGRTDTQYF
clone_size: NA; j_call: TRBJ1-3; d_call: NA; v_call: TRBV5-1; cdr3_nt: TGCGCCAGCAGCTTCGGCCAACGAGGGGTCTCTGGAAACACCATATATTTT; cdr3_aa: CASSFGQRGVSGNTIYF